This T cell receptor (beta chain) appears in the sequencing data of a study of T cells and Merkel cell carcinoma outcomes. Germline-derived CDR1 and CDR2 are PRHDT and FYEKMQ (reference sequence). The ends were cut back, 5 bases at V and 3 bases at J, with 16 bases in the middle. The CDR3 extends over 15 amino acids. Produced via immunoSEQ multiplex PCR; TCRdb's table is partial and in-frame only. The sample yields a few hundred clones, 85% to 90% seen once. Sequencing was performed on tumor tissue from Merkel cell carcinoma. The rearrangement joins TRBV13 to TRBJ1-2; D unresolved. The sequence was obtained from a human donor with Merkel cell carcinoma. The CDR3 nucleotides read TGTGCCAGCAGCGGCTCCCAGGCGCCGGACTATGGCTACACCTTC. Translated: CASSGSQAPDYGYTF.